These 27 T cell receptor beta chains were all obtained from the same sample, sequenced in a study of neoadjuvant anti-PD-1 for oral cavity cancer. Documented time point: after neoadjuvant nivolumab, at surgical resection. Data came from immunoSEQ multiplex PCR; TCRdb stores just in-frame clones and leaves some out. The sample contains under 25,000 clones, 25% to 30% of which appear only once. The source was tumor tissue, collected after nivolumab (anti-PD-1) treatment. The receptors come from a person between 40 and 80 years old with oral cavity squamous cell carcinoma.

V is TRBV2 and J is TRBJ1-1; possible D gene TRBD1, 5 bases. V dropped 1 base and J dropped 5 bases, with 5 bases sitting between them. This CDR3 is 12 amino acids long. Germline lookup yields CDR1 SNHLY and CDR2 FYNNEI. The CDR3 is CASSEGGTEAFF. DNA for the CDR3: TGTGCCAGCAGTGAAGGGGGGACTGAAGCTTTCTTT. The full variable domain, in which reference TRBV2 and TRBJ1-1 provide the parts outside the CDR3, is EPEVTQTPSHQVTQMGQEVILRCVPISNHLYFYWYRQILGQKVEFLVSFYNNEISEKSEIFDDQFSVERPDGSNFTLKIRSTKLEDSAMYFCASSEGGTEAFFGQGTRLTVV.

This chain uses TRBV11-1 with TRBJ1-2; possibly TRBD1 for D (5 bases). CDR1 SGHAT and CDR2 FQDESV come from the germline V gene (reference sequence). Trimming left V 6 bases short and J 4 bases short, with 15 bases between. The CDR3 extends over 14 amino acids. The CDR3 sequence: CASSVTVTVYGYTF. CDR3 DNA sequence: TGTGCCAGCAGTGTTACCGTGACAGTCTATGGCTACACCTTC. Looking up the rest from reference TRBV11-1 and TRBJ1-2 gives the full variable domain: EAEVAQSPRYKITEKSQAVAFWCDPISGHATLYWYRQILGQGPELLVQFQDESVVDDSQLPKDRFSAERLKGVDSTLKIQPAELGDSAMYLCASSVTVTVYGYTFGSGTRLTVV.

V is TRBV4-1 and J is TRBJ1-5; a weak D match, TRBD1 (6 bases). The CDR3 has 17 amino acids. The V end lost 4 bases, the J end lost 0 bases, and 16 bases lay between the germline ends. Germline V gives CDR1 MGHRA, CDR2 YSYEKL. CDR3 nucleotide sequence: TGCGCCAGCAGCCCCCGGGACACAGTTCTTAGCAATCAGCCCCAGCATTTT. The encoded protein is CASSPRDTVLSNQPQHF.

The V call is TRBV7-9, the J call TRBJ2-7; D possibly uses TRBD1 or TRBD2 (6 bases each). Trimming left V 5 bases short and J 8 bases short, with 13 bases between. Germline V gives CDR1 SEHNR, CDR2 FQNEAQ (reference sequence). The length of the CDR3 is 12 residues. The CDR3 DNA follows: TGTGCCAGCAGCCCCGCGGGGACACAGCAGTACTTC. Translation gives CASSPAGTQQYF.

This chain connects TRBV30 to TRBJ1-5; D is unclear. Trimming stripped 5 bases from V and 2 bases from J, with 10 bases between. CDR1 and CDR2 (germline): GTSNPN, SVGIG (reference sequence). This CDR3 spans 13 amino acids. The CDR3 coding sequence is TGTGCCTGGGGTGCGCAGGGCAATCAGCCCCAGCATTTT. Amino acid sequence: CAWGAQGNQPQHF.

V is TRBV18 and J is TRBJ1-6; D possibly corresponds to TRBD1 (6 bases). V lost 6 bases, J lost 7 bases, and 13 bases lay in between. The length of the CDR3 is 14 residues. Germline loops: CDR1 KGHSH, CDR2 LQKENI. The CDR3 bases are TGTGCCAGCTCGCGGGAAGACAGGAATTCACCCCTCCACTTT. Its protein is CASSREDRNSPLHF.

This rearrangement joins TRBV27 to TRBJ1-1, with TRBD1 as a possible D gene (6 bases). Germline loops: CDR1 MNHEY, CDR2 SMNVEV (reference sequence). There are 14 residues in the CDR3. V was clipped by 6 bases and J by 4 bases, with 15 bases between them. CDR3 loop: CASREGGGSTEAFF. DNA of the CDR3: TGTGCCAGCAGGGAAGGGGGGGGGAGCACTGAAGCTTTCTTT.

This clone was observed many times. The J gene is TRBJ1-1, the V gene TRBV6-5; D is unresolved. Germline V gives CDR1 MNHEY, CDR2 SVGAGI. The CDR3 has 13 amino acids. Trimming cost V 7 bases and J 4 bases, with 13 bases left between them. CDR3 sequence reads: CASTKVGSTEAFF. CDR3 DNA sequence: TGTGCCAGCACTAAAGTAGGAAGCACTGAAGCTTTCTTT.

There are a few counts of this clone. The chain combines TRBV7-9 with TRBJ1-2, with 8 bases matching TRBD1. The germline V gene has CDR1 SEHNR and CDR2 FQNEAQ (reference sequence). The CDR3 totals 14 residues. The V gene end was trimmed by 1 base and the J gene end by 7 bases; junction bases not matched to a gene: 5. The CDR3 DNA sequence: TGTGCCAGCAGCTTAGGCCGGGACAGGTCTGGCTACACCTTC. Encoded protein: CASSLGRDRSGYTF.

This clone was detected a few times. The CDR3 DNA is TGTGCCAGCAGCCAAGATCTTTCCGACGAGCAGTACTTC. Translated: CASSQDLSDEQYF. V is TRBV4-2 and J is TRBJ2-7; D gene ambiguous. V was clipped by 0 bases and J by 5 bases, with 8 bases between them. CDR1 is LGHNA, CDR2 YNFKEQ, per germline. The CDR3 contains 13 residues.

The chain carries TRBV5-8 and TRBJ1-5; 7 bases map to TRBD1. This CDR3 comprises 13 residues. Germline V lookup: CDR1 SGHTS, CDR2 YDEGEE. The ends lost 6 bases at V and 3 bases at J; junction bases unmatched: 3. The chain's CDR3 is CASTGQSNQPQHF. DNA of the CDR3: TGTGCCAGCACGGGACAGTCCAATCAGCCCCAGCATTTT.

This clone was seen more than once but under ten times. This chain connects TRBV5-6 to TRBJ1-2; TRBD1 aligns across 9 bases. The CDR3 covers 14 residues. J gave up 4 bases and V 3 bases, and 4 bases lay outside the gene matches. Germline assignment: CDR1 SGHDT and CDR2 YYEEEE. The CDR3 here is CASSSGQGSYGYTF. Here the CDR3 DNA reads TGTGCCAGCAGCTCGGGACAGGGAAGCTATGGCTACACCTTC.

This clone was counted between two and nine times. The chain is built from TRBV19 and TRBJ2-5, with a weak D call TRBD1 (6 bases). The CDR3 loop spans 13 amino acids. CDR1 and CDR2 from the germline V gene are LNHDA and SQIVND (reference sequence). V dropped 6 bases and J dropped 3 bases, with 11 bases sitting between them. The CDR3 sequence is CASSNRAEETQYF. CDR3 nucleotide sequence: TGTGCCAGTAGCAACAGGGCTGAAGAGACCCAGTACTTC. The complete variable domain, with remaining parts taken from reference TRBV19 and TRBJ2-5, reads DGGITQSPKYLFRKEGQNVTLSCEQNLNHDAMYWYRQDPGQGLRLIYYSQIVNDFQKGDIAEGYSVSREKKESFPLTVTSAQKNPTAFYLCASSNRAEETQYFGPGTRLLVL.

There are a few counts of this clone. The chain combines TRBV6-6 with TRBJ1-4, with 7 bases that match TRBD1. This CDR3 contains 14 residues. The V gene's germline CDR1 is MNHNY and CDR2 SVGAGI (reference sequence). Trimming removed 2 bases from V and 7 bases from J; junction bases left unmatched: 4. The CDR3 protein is CASSYQGGGEKLFF. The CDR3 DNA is TGTGCCAGCAGTTACCAGGGGGGAGGTGAAAAACTGTTTTTT.

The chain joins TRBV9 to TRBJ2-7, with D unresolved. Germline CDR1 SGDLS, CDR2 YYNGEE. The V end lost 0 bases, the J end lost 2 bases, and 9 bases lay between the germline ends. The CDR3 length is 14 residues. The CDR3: CASSVGNGAYEQYF. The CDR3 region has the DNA TGTGCCAGCAGCGTAGGTAACGGAGCCTACGAGCAGTACTTC.

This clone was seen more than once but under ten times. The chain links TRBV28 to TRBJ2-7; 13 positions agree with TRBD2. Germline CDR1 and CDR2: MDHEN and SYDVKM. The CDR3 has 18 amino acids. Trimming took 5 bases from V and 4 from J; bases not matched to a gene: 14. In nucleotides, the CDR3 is TGTGCCAGCAGTGCCTACCTTGGACTAGCGGGAGTAAGGTACGAGCAGTACTTC. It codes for CASSAYLGLAGVRYEQYF.

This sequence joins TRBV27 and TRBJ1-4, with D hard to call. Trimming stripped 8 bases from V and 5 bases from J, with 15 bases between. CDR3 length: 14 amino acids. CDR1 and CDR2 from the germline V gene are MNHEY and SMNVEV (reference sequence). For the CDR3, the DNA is TGTGCCAGCCGGGAGTCCGGACGCAATGAAAAACTGTTTTTT. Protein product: CASRESGRNEKLFF.

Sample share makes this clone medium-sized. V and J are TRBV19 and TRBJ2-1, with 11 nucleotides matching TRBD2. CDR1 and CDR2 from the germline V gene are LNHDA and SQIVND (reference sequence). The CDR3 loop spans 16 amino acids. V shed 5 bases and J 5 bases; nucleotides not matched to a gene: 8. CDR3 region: CASSGRLAGTHNEQFF. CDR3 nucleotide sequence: TGTGCCAGTAGTGGCCGACTAGCGGGGACCCACAATGAGCAGTTCTTC. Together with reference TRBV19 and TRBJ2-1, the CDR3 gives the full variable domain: DGGITQSPKYLFRKEGQNVTLSCEQNLNHDAMYWYRQDPGQGLRLIYYSQIVNDFQKGDIAEGYSVSREKKESFPLTVTSAQKNPTAFYLCASSGRLAGTHNEQFFGPGTRLTVL.

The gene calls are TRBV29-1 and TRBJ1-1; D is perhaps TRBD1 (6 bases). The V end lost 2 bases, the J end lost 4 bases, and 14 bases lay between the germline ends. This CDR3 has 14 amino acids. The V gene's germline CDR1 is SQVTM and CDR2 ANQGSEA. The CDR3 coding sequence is TGCAGCGTTGAATTGGGGGCGGGAGGCACTGAAGCTTTCTTT. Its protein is CSVELGAGGTEAFF.

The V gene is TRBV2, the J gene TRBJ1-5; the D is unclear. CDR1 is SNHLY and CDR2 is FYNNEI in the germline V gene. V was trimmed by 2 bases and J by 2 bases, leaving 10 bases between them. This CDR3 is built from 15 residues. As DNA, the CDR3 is TGTGCCAGCAGTGAACGATTGCGGGGCAATCAGCCCCAGCATTTT. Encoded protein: CASSERLRGNQPQHF.

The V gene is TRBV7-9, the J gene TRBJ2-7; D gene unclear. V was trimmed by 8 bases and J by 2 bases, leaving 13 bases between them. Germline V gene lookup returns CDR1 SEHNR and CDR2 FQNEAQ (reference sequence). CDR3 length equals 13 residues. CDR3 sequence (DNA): TGTGCCAGCGACTCGACCAATACCTACGAGCAGTACTTC. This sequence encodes CASDSTNTYEQYF.

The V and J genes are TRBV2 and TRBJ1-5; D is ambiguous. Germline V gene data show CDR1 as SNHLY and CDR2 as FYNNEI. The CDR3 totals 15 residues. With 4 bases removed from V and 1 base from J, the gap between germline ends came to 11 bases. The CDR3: CASSGRDLSNQPQHF. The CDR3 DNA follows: TGTGCCAGCAGTGGACGTGATTTGAGCAATCAGCCCCAGCATTTT.

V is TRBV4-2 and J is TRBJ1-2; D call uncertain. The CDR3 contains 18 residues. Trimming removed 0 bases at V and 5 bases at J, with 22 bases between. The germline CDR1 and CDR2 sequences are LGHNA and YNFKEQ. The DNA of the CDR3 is TGTGCCAGCAGCCAAGATAGGTACGGTAGCGGAAAACTTTATGGCTACACCTTC. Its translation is CASSQDRYGSGKLYGYTF.

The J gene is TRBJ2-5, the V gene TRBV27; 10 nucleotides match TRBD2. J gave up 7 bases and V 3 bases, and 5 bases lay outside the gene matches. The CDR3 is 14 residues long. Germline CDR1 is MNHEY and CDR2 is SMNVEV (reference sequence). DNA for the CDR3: TGTGCCAGCAGTTTTAGCGGGGGGAAGGGGACCCAGTACTTC. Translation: CASSFSGGKGTQYF.

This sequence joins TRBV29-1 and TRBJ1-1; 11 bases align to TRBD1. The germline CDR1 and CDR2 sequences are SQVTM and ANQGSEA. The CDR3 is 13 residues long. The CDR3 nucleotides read TGCAGGGGACAGGGGGATGCGGACACTGAAGCTTTCTTT. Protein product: CRGQGDADTEAFF.

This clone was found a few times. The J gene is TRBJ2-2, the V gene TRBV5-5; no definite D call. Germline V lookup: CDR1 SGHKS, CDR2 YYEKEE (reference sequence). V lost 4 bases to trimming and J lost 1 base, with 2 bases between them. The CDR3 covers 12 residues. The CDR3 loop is CASSRNTGELFF. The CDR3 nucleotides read TGTGCCAGCAGCCGGAACACCGGGGAGCTGTTTTTT.

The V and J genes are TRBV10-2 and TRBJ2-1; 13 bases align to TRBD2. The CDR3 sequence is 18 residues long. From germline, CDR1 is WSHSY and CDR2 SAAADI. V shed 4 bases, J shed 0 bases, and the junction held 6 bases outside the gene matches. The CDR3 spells CASSGTGLAGSSYNEQFF. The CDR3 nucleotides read TGCGCCAGCAGTGGAACGGGACTAGCGGGGAGCTCCTACAATGAGCAGTTCTTC.